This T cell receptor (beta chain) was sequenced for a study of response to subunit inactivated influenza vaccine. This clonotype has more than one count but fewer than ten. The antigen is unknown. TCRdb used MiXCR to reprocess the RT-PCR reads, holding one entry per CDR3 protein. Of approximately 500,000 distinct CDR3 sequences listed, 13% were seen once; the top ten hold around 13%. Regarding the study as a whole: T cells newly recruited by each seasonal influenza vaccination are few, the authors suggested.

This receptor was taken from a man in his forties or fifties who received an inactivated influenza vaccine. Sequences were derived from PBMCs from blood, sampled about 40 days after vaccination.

Written as DNA, the CDR3 is TGTGCCAGCAGCCCCAGTAGTGGGGCTAGCGTAAACAATGAGCAGTTCTTC. Amino acids: CASSPSSGASVNNEQFF. The chain combines TRBV7-6 with TRBJ2-1, with D tentatively TRBD2 (6 bases). The CDR3 is 17 amino acids. Germline assignment: CDR1 SGHVS and CDR2 FNYEAQ. V shed 5 bases and J shed 5 bases, with 22 bases lying between them.